This T cell receptor beta chain was found in a study of blood T cell repertoires in COVID-19. For the study at large: The study drew acute and convalescent COVID-19 samples from the United States, Italy and Spain. In each case, the material was cDNA or gDNA derived from T cells, B-cell-depleted T cells, or PBMCs.

Sample share makes this clone medium-sized. As processed by the authors: Reference gene primer amplification yielded estimated nucleated cell counts. The data were produced by immunoSEQ multiplex PCR, yet TCRdb's version contains in-frame clones alone and is incomplete. The V and J calls and clone size were taken over from that table, and D and trimming were inferred from the DNA. The sample lists about 100,000 clones, roughly 92% occurring once. This receptor was identified in a man between 65 and 79 years old with acute or convalescent COVID-19. The sample taken for sequencing was peripheral blood.

CDR3 nucleotide sequence: TGTGCCACGCGAGGCCCCATGAACACTGAAGCTTTCTTT. The encoded protein is CATRGPMNTEAFF. The chain links TRBV24-1 to TRBJ1-1; D ambiguous. CDR3 length: 13 residues. CDR1 and CDR2 (germline): KGHDR, SFDVKD. Trimming removed 10 bases from V and 0 bases from J, with 11 bases in between.